This TCR beta chain was recovered during a study of graft-versus-host responses after intestinal transplantation. Study-wide background: Induction using anti-thymocyte globulin, followed by tacrolimus and steroids for roughly 3 years, was given to all recipients. Overall study findings and caveats: Circulating GvH clone levels at their peak were associated with HvG declines (early post-transplant).

The CDR3 runs to 16 residues. Germline CDR1 reads MGHDK; CDR2 reads SYGVNS. V lost 8 bases, J lost 5 bases, and 14 bases stayed unmatched. Concerning this clone: Its target is unknown.

TCRdb's table, derived via immunoSEQ multiplex PCR, lists solely in-frame clones and lacks some. The profile shows 90,000 to 120,000 clones, less than 90% of them singletons. Sequenced material: unstimulated CD4+ T cells sorted from spleen or lymph node cells, taken before intestinal transplant. This receptor was taken from a human donor who received an intestinal transplant. This chain joins TRBV25-1 and TRBJ2-7; the match to TRBD1 covers 11 bases. The chain's CDR3 is CASRGTSGTGGDEQYF. DNA for the CDR3: TGTGCCAGCCGCGGTACTTCCGGGACAGGGGGAGACGAGCAGTACTTC.